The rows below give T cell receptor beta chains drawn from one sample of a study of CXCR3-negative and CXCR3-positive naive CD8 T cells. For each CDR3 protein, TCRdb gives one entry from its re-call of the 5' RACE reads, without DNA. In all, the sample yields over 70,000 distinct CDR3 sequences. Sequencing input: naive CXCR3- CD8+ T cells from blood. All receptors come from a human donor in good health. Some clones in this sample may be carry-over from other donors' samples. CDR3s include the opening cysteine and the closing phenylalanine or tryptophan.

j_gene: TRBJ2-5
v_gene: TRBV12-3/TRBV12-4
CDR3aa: CASGQGARPETQYF

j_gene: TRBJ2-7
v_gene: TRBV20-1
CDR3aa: CSARDDRAYEQYF

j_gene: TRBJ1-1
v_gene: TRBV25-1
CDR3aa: CASRTSGGSNTEAFF

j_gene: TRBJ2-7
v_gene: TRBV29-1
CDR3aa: CSVKHGYEQYF

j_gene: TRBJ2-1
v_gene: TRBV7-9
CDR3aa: CASSPRQGSNNEQFF

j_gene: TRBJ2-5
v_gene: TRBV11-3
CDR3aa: CASSDQSGSGTQYF

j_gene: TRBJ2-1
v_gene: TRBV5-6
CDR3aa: CASSFGLAEIYNEQFF

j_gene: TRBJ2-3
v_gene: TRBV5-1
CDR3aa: CASSFYDSYTDTQYF

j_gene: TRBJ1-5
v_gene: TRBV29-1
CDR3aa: CSVRWGYDQPQHF

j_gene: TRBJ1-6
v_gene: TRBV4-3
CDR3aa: CASSQALGLNSPLHF

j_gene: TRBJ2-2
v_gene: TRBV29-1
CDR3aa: CSVILGNTGELFF

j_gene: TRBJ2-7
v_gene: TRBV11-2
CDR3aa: CASRGTDSYEQYF

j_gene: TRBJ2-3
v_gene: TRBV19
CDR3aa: CASSITSGGSTDTQYF

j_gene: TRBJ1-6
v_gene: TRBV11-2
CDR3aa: CASSSTSASPLHF

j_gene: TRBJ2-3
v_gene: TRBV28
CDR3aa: CASSFSPGQRSRDTQYF

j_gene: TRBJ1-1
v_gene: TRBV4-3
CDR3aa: CASSQAFPDLLDTEAFF

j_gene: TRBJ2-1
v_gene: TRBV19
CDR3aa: CASSLSGAGNYNEQFF

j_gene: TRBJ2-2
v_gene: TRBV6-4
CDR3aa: CATRTANTGELFF

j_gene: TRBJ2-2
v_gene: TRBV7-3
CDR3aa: CASSLTGGAGGELFF

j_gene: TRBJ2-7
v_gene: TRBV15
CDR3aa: CATSRRGTGFDEQYF

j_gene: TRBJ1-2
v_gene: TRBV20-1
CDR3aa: CSAREDGRDVGYTF

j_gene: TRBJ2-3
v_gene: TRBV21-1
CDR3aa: CASSKGASLDTQYF

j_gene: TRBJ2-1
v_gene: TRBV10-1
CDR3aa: CASSESPGDEYNEQFF

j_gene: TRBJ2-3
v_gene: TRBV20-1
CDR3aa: CSARVGRLNTDTQYF

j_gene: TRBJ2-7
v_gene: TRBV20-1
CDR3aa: CSAIPRDHSYEQYF

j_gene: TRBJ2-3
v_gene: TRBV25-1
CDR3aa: CASYTTGTDHTDTQYF

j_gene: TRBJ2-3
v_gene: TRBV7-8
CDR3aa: CASSDRDRGPGDTQYF

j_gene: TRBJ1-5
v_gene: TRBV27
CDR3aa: CASREGSNQPQHF

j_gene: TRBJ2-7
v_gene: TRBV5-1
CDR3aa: CASSYRDRPYEQYF

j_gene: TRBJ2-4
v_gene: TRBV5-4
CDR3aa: CASSRGNIQYF

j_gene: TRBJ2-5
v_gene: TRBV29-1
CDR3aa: CSVGARTEQETQYF

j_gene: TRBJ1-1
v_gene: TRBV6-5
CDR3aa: CASSYTPGKGAMNTEAFF

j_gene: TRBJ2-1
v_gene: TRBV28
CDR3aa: CASSLGLFEQFF

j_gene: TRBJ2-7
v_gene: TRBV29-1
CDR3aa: CSVVGGVSADSYEQYF

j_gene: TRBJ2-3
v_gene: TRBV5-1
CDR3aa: CASSWDPTDTQYF

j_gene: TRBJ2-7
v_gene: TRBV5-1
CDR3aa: CASSLSSTYEQYF

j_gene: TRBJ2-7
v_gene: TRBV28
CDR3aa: CASSLWGQNLGNEQYF

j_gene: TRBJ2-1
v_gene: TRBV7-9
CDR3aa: CASSRLAGDGNEQFF

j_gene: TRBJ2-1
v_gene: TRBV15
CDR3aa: CATSEGRGDYNEQFF

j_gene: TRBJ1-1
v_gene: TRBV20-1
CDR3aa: CSAQRGHEILTEAFF

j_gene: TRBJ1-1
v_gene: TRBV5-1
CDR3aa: CASSLGASGGTEAFF

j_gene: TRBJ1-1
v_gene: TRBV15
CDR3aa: CATSRVGGGTEAFF

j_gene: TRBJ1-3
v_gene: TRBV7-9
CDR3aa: CASLQGRLSGNTIYF

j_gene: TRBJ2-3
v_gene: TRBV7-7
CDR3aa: CASSERGTDTQYF

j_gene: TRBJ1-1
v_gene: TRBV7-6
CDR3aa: CASSPGARTGVFKRTEAFF